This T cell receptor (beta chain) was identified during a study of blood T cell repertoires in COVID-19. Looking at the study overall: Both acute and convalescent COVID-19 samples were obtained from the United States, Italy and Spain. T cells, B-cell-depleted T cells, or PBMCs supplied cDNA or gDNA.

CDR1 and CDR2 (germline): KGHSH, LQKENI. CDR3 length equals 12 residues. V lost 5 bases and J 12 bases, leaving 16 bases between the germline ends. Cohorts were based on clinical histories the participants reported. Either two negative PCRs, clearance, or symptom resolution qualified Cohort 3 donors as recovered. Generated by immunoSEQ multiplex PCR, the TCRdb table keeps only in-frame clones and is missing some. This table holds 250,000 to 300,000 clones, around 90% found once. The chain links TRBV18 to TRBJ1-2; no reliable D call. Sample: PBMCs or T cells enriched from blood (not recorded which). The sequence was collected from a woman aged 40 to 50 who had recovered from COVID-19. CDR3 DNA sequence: TGTGCCAGCTCAACCTCCACTGGTGGTCACACCTTC. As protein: CASSTSTGGHTF.